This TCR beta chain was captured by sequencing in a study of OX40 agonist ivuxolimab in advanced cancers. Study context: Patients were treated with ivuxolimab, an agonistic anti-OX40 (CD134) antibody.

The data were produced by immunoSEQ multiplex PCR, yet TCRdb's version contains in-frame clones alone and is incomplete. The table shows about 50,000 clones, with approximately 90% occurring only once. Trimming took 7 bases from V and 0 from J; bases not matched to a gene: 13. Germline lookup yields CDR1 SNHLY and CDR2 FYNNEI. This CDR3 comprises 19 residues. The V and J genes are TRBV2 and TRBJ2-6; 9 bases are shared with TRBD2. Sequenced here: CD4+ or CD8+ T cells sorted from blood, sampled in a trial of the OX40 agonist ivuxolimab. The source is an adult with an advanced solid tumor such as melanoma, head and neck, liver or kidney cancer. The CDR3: CASMGTSRRSVSGANVLTF. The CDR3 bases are TGTGCCAGCATGGGGACTAGCAGACGATCAGTCTCTGGGGCCAACGTCCTGACTTTC.